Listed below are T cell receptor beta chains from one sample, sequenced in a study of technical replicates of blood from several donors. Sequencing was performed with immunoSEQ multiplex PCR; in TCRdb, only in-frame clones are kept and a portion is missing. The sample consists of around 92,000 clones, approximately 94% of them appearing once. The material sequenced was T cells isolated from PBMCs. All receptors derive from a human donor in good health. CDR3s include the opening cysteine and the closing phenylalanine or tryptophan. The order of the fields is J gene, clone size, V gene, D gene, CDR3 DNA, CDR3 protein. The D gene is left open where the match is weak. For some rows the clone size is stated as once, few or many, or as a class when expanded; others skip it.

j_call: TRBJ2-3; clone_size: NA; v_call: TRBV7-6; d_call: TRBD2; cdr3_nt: TGTGCCAGCAGCCTAGCGGGAGGTGCAGATACGCAGTATTTT; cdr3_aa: CASSLAGGADTQYF
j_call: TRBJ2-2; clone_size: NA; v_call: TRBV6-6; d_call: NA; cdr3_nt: TGTGCCAGCGGGAGACAGGCGAACACCGGGGAGCTGTTTTTT; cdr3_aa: CASGRQANTGELFF
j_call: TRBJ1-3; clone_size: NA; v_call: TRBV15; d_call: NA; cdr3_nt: TGTGCCACCAGTCAGGACTTTCTATCTGGAAACACCATATATTTT; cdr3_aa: CATSQDFLSGNTIYF
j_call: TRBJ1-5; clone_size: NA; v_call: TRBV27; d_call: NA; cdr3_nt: TGTGCCAGCAGTTTATCGCGTCAAGGGGGCAATCAGCCCCAGCATTTT; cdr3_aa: CASSLSRQGGNQPQHF
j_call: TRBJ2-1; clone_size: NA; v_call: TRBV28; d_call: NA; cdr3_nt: TGTGCCAGCGGGCTCATGAACTACAATGAGCAGTTCTTC; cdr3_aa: CASGLMNYNEQFF
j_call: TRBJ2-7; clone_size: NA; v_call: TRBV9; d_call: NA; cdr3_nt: TGTGCCAGCAGCGTGGAGGGATCCTCCGAGCAGTACTTC; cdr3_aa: CASSVEGSSEQYF
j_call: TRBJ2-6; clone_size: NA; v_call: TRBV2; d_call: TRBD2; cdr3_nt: TGTGCCAAAGGACCAGCGGGGGGATCAGGGGCCAACGTCCTGACTTTC; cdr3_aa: CAKGPAGGSGANVLTF
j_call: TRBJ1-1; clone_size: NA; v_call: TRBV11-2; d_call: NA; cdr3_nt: TGTGCCAGCAGCATCTACACTGAAGCTTTCTTT; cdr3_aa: CASSIYTEAFF
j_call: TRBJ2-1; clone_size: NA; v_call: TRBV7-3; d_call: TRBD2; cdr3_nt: TGTGCCAGCAGCTTATCTAGCGGGGGTTTCGATGAGCAGTTCTTC; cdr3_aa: CASSLSSGGFDEQFF
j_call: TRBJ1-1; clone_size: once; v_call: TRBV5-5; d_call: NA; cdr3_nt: TGTGCCAGCAGCTTGGATCGGGGGAAGAGGGTCCCTGAAGCTTTCTTT; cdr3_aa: CASSLDRGKRVPEAFF
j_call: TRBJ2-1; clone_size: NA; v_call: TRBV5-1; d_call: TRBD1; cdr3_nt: TGCGCCAGCAGCTGGACAGGGGCGGATGAGCAGTTCTTC; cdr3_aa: CASSWTGADEQFF
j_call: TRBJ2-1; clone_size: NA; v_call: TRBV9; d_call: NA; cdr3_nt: TGTGCCAGCAGCGGGAGGGCGTCCTACAATGAGCAGTTCTTC; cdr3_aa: CASSGRASYNEQFF
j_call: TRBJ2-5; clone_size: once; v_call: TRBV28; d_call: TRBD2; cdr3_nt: TGTGCCAGCAGTTTCGGGGGGGAGACCCAGTACTTC; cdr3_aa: CASSFGGETQYF
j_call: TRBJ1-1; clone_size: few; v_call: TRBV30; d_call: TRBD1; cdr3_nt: TGTGCCTGGGGGACAGGGGTAAGCACTGAAGCTTTCTTT; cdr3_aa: CAWGTGVSTEAFF
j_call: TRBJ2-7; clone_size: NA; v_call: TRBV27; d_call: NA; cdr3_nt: TGTGCCAGCAGTTCCCTAGCGTCGGGGCCCTACGAGCAGTACTTC; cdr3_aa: CASSSLASGPYEQYF
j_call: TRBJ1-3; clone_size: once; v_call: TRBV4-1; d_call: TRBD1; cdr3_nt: TGCGCCAGCAGCCAAGCGAGGGGGCCTGGAAACACCATATATTTT; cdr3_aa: CASSQARGPGNTIYF
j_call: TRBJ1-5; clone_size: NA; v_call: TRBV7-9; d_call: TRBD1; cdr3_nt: TGTGCCAGCAGCTACGGGACCACAGGGGGAAGGCGTCAGCCCCAGCATTTT; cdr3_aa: CASSYGTTGGRRQPQHF
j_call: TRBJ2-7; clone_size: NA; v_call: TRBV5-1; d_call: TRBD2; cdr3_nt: TGCGCCAGCAGCTTGGCGGGGCCTAGCGGGAGTAACGAGCAGTACTTC; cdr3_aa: CASSLAGPSGSNEQYF
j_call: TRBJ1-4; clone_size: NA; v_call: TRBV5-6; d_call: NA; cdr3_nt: TGTGCCAGCAGCTCTTTTAGGACAGCTGTTACAACTAATGAAAAACTGTTTTTT; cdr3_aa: CASSSFRTAVTTNEKLFF
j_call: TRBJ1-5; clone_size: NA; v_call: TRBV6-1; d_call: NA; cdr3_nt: TGTGCCAGCATAAGAGAATATAGCAATCAGCCCCAGCATTTT; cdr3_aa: CASIREYSNQPQHF
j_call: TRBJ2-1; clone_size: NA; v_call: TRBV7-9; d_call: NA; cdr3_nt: TGTGCCAGCAGCTCCCCTAGATACAATGAGCAGTTCTTC; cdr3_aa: CASSSPRYNEQFF
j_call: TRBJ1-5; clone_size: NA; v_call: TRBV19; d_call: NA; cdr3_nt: TGTGCCAGTAGTATAGCAGATAGCAATCAGCCCCAGCATTTT; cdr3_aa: CASSIADSNQPQHF
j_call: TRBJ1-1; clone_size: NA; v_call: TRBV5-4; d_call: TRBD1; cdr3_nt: TGTGCCAGCAGCATGTCCCGGGACAGGATCACTGAAGCTTTCTTT; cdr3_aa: CASSMSRDRITEAFF
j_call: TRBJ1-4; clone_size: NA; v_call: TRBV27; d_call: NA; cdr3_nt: TGTGCCAGCCAACTACAGGGATCGAATGAAAAACTGTTTTTT; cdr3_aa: CASQLQGSNEKLFF
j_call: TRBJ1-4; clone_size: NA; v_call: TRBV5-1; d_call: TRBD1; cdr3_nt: TGCGCCAGCAGCGAGTGGACAGGGGGTAATGAAAAACTGTTTTTT; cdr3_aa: CASSEWTGGNEKLFF
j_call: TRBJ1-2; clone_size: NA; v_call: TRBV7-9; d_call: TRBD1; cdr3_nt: TGTGCCAGCAGCTTCACTTTAAGGGACAGCCCTTATGGCTACACCTTC; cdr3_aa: CASSFTLRDSPYGYTF
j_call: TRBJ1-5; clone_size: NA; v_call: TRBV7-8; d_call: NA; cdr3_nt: TGTGCCAGCAGCCCCCGGGTTTCAAATCAGCCCCAGCATTTT; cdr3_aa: CASSPRVSNQPQHF
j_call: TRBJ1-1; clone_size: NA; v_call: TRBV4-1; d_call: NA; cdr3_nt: TGCGCCAGCAGCCAAGGGGGGGATCTTACTGAAGCTTTCTTT; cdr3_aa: CASSQGGDLTEAFF
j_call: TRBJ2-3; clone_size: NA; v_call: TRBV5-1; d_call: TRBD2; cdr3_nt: TGCGCCAGCAGAAGCGGGGGAACAGATACGCAGTATTTT; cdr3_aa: CASRSGGTDTQYF
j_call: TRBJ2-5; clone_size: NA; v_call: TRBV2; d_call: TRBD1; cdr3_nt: TGTGCCAGCAGTTTCCGAGGGACAGGGGGAACGACCCAGTACTTC; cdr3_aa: CASSFRGTGGTTQYF
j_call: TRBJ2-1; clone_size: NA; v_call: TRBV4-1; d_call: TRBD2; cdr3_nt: TGCGCCAGCAGCCAAGAAGGGCTGACTAGCGTACACCGAGGAGGGTCCTACAATGAGCAGTTCTTC; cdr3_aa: CASSQEGLTSVHRGGSYNEQFF